These T cell receptor beta chains were read from a single sample in a study of cytomegalovirus exposure and HLA in healthy donors. TCRdb's copy holds only in-frame clones and misses some; the assay was immunoSEQ multiplex PCR. In the table there are about 170,000 clones, 80% of which are singletons. Sequencing was done on a sample of PBMCs. All receptors come from a man aged 25-40 years in good health and CMV-seropositive. Both conserved end residues are part of each CDR3. D genes are given only for firm matches. Clone sizes are given selectively: once, few, many, or a class where the clone is expanded.

abundance | j_gene | v_gene | d_gene | CDR3nt | CDR3aa
. | TRBJ1-1 | TRBV7-9 | TRBD1 | TGTGCCAGCAGCTTAGCGGGGACAGACTTGAACACTGAAGCTTTCTTT | CASSLAGTDLNTEAFF
. | TRBJ2-3 | TRBV21-1 | . | TGTGCCAGCAGCAAGTTTGGGACAGGGGGCTCCGAGGGGCAGTATTTT | CASSKFGTGGSEGQYF
once | TRBJ2-1 | TRBV18 | . | TGTGCCAGCTCACCTTCTCAGACACCCTACAATGAGCAGTTCTTC | CASSPSQTPYNEQFF
. | TRBJ2-1 | TRBV27 | TRBD2 | TGTGCCAGCAGTTCGAGTTTGATAGGACTAGCGGGATACAATGAGCAGTTCTTC | CASSSSLIGLAGYNEQFF
. | TRBJ2-1 | TRBV7-2 | TRBD1 | TGTGCCAGCAGCTTACAACAGGGGACCTACAATGAGCAGTTCTTC | CASSLQQGTYNEQFF
. | TRBJ2-7 | TRBV9 | . | TGTGCCAGCAGCCCTCGACTAGGGCACTACGAGCAGTACTTC | CASSPRLGHYEQYF
. | TRBJ2-7 | TRBV11-2 | . | TGTGCCAGCAGCTTCAGTGGGGGCTGGACCCCCTACGAGCAGTACTTC | CASSFSGGWTPYEQYF
. | TRBJ1-1 | TRBV6-5 | TRBD1 | TGTGCCAGCAGAGTTCTCGGGACAGTGAACACTGAAGCTTTCTTT | CASRVLGTVNTEAFF
. | TRBJ2-5 | TRBV5-4 | TRBD1 | TGTGCCAGCAGCTCCGGGACAGGACAAGAGACCCAGTACTTC | CASSSGTGQETQYF
once | TRBJ2-3 | TRBV28 | TRBD2 | TGTGCCAGCAAATCACAACTAGCGGGAAGCACAGATACGCAGTATTTT | CASKSQLAGSTDTQYF
few | TRBJ1-1 | TRBV5-1 | TRBD1 | TGCGCCAGCAGCTGGGACAGGGGAGCGAACACTGAAGCTTTCTTT | CASSWDRGANTEAFF
. | TRBJ2-7 | TRBV6-5 | . | TGTGCCAGGTCTACAGGGTTCGAGCAGTACTTC | CARSTGFEQYF
. | TRBJ1-5 | TRBV18 | TRBD1 | TGTGCCAGCTCGAGGGACAGGGATCAGCCCCAGCATTTT | CASSRDRDQPQHF
. | TRBJ2-1 | TRBV7-2 | TRBD2 | TGTGCCAGCAGTCGTAGCGGGGGCTCGCCGTTCTTC | CASSRSGGSPFF
. | TRBJ2-5 | TRBV6-5 | TRBD2 | TGTGCCAGCAGTTCTCTAGCGGGGGGGAGAGAGACCCAGTACTTC | CASSSLAGGRETQYF
. | TRBJ2-3 | TRBV4-3 | . | TGCGCCAGCAGCCAAGAGGACAGTACCACAGATACGCAGTATTTT | CASSQEDSTTDTQYF
few | TRBJ2-2 | TRBV4-3 | . | TGCGCCAGCAGCCAAGATCACAGCCCGAAGTCCGGGGAGCTGTTTTTT | CASSQDHSPKSGELFF
. | TRBJ1-3 | TRBV18 | TRBD1 | TGTGCCAGCTCACCCCGATCCCCCGGGACAGGGAGCTCTGGAAACACCATATATTTT | CASSPRSPGTGSSGNTIYF
. | TRBJ1-2 | TRBV11-3 | . | TGTGCCAGCAGCACCACACCCCAACAGGGCCTTAACTATGGCTACACCTTC | CASSTTPQQGLNYGYTF
. | TRBJ2-7 | TRBV5-1 | . | TGCGCCAGCAGCTTGGCCACCGCGGCCGCTTGGGAGCAGTACTTC | CASSLATAAAWEQYF
. | TRBJ2-1 | TRBV5-1 | TRBD2 | TGCGCCAGCAGCCCGGCGGCGGGGGGGTGGGATGAGCAGTTCTTC | CASSPAAGGWDEQFF
. | TRBJ2-2 | TRBV11-3 | TRBD2 | TGTGCCAGCAGGGTCGGAGCGGGAGATAACACCGGGGAGCTGTTTTTT | CASRVGAGDNTGELFF
. | TRBJ2-7 | TRBV28 | . | TGTGCCAGCAGTTTATTGGCAGTTCCCTACGAGCAGTACTTC | CASSLLAVPYEQYF
few | TRBJ2-3 | TRBV28 | TRBD2 | TGTGCCAGCAGTCGCAGCGGCGGACTAGGCTCACACACAGATACGCAGTATTTT | CASSRSGGLGSHTDTQYF
. | TRBJ2-5 | TRBV15 | . | TGTGCCACCAGCAGAGACAGAGGCCAAGAGACCCAGTACTTC | CATSRDRGQETQYF
few | TRBJ2-5 | TRBV4-2 | . | TGTGCCAGCAGCCAAGATCCCCCCCCCGGGATAGGGGAGACCCAGTACTTC | CASSQDPPPGIGETQYF
. | TRBJ2-1 | TRBV9 | TRBD2 | TGTGCCAGCAGCGTAGCTAGCGGGTTTACCAATGAGCAGTTCTTC | CASSVASGFTNEQFF
. | TRBJ2-7 | TRBV7-2 | TRBD2 | TGTGCCAGCAGCTTACTGCCGGGGGGGGCCTACGAGCAGTACTTC | CASSLLPGGAYEQYF
. | TRBJ2-1 | TRBV5-1 | . | TGCGCCAGCAGCACGGGGCTAGCGAAGTACGACAATGAGCAGTTCTTC | CASSTGLAKYDNEQFF
. | TRBJ1-1 | TRBV5-3 | TRBD1 | TGTGCCAGAAGCCACCGACAGGGGGCGGGAGCTTTCTTT | CARSHRQGAGAFF
. | TRBJ1-2 | TRBV11-3 | . | TGTGCCAGCAGCTTAGATGGTCGGGAGCATGGCTACACCTTC | CASSLDGREHGYTF
. | TRBJ2-5 | TRBV10-2 | . | TGCGCCAGCAGCCAGAGGGCAGGAGTAGAAGAGACCCAGTACTTC | CASSQRAGVEETQYF
. | TRBJ1-2 | TRBV29-1 | TRBD1 | TGCAGCGTTGATTCGACAGGGGGGGCAAATAACTATGGCTACACCTTC | CSVDSTGGANNYGYTF
. | TRBJ2-2 | TRBV27 | TRBD2 | TGTGCCAGCAGTTACACGATGGGACTAGCGGGAGGACTTACCGGGGAGCTGTTTTTT | CASSYTMGLAGGLTGELFF
. | TRBJ2-1 | TRBV7-3 | TRBD2 | TGTGCCAGCAGCTTAACGGCGGGAGGACTCTACAATGAGCAGTTCTTC | CASSLTAGGLYNEQFF
. | TRBJ2-3 | TRBV9 | TRBD2 | TGTGCCAGCAGCGCTGGAGCCGGGAGGGGCACAGATACGCAGTATTTT | CASSAGAGRGTDTQYF
few | TRBJ1-1 | TRBV6-1 | . | TGTGCCAGCAGTGAAGACGGGGACACTGAAGCTTTCTTT | CASSEDGDTEAFF
. | TRBJ2-7 | TRBV27 | . | TGTGCCAGCAGTTTCGGCGGGCCTTCCTACGAGCAGTACTTC | CASSFGGPSYEQYF
. | TRBJ2-5 | TRBV4-1 | . | TGCGCCAGCAGCCAAGATGGGAGCTCCCAAGAGACCCAGTACTTC | CASSQDGSSQETQYF
. | TRBJ2-2 | TRBV11-2 | . | TGTGCCAGCAGCCCGGGAACTAATGTCCGGGGCACCGGGGAGCTGTTTTTT | CASSPGTNVRGTGELFF
. | TRBJ2-3 | TRBV7-6 | . | TGTGCCAGCAGCACCCGGACAGGCACAGATACGCAGTATTTT | CASSTRTGTDTQYF
once | TRBJ1-1 | TRBV4-2 | . | TGTGCCAGCAGCCAAGCCAGGACTGAAGCTTTCTTT | CASSQARTEAFF
. | TRBJ2-1 | TRBV30 | TRBD2 | TGTGCCTGGAGTGTAGTTGTGGCGGGAGGTGAGCAGTTCTTC | CAWSVVVAGGEQFF
. | TRBJ2-1 | TRBV7-6 | . | TGTGCCAGCAGCCGGGACATAGGCGACAATGAGCAGTTCTTC | CASSRDIGDNEQFF
. | TRBJ1-5 | TRBV15 | TRBD1 | TGTGCCACCGCCCCGGACAGGGTCAATCAGCCCCAGCATTTT | CATAPDRVNQPQHF
. | TRBJ2-7 | TRBV6-6 | TRBD2 | TGTGCCAGCAGCAGACTAGCGGGATCCCTTGGACTCGAGCAGTACTTC | CASSRLAGSLGLEQYF
. | TRBJ2-7 | TRBV15 | . | TGTGCCACCAGCAGAGATCTAGGGGGAGTGCAGTACTTC | CATSRDLGGVQYF
. | TRBJ1-6 | TRBV16 | . | TGTGCCAGCAGCCAAAAGGGACAAATCTCCTATAATTCACCCCTCCACTTT | CASSQKGQISYNSPLHF
. | TRBJ1-1 | TRBV6-5 | . | TGTGCCAGCAGTACAGGGAACACTGAAGCTTTCTTT | CASSTGNTEAFF
. | TRBJ1-5 | TRBV10-1 | . | TGCGCCAGCAGTCCAGGGGTCAATCAGCCCCAGCATTTT | CASSPGVNQPQHF
. | TRBJ1-2 | TRBV6-5 | . | TGTGCCAGCAGTTACCGAGCAGGCCTCTATGGCTACACCTTC | CASSYRAGLYGYTF
. | TRBJ2-1 | TRBV7-8 | . | TGTGCCAGCAGCTTAGGAGGGTCCCCCCGTTGGAATGAGCAGTTCTTC | CASSLGGSPRWNEQFF
. | TRBJ2-1 | TRBV19 | . | TGTGCCAGTACCTCGTTTAGGGGGGGCTTCTACAATGAGCAGTTCTTC | CASTSFRGGFYNEQFF
. | TRBJ1-2 | TRBV27 | TRBD1 | TGTGCCAGCAGTTTATCGGGCTTAGGACAGGGGGCTTCGAACTATGGCTACACCTTC | CASSLSGLGQGASNYGYTF